This is a list of T cell receptor beta chains from one sample in a study of blood T cell repertoires in COVID-19. TCRdb keeps only in-frame clones here, not all; method: immunoSEQ multiplex PCR. This table has about 160,000 clones, more than 60% appearing once. The specimen sequenced was peripheral blood. These receptors were collected from a man aged 55 to 70 with acute or convalescent COVID-19. Both conserved end residues are part of each CDR3. The D gene is left open where the match is weak. Size is stated for part of the rows, as once, few or many counts, or as a class when the clone is expanded.

cdr3_aa: CASSKTGVGTQYF
cdr3_nt: TGTGCCAGCAGTAAAACAGGGGTCGGGACCCAGTACTTC
d_call: TRBD1
clone_size: -
j_call: TRBJ2-5
v_call: TRBV6-2/TRBV6-3
cdr3_length: 13

cdr3_aa: CASRVTGTGADTQYF
cdr3_nt: TGTGCCAGCAGAGTAACCGGGACAGGGGCAGATACGCAGTATTTT
d_call: TRBD1
clone_size: -
j_call: TRBJ2-3
v_call: TRBV6-4
cdr3_length: 15

cdr3_aa: CASKSKTEDNEQFF
cdr3_nt: TGTGCCAGCAAATCGAAAACAGAAGACAATGAGCAGTTCTTC
d_call: -
clone_size: -
j_call: TRBJ2-1
v_call: TRBV11-3
cdr3_length: 14

cdr3_aa: CASSLSPSGVYEQYF
cdr3_nt: TGTGCCAGCAGCCTCTCCCCTAGCGGGGTGTACGAGCAGTACTTC
d_call: TRBD2
clone_size: -
j_call: TRBJ2-7
v_call: TRBV7-2
cdr3_length: 15

cdr3_aa: CSVERRTGQETQYF
cdr3_nt: TGCAGCGTTGAACGTCGAACAGGACAAGAGACCCAGTACTTC
d_call: -
clone_size: -
j_call: TRBJ2-5
v_call: TRBV29-1
cdr3_length: 14

cdr3_aa: CASSRRTAQPQHF
cdr3_nt: TGTGCCAGTAGTAGGAGGACAGCCCAGCCCCAGCATTTT
d_call: -
clone_size: once
j_call: TRBJ1-5
v_call: TRBV19
cdr3_length: 13

cdr3_aa: CASSQGGGGEQYF
cdr3_nt: TGTGCCAGCAGCCAAGGAGGGGGGGGCGAGCAGTACTTC
d_call: -
clone_size: -
j_call: TRBJ2-7
v_call: TRBV3-1/TRBV3-2
cdr3_length: 13

cdr3_aa: CASSGRDRPTYEQYF
cdr3_nt: TGTGCCAGCAGCGGCCGGGACAGACCCACCTACGAGCAGTACTTC
d_call: TRBD1
clone_size: -
j_call: TRBJ2-7
v_call: TRBV9
cdr3_length: 15

cdr3_aa: CATRTGGSRKLFF
cdr3_nt: TGTGCCACCAGGACAGGGGGAAGCAGAAAACTGTTTTTT
d_call: TRBD1
clone_size: -
j_call: TRBJ1-4
v_call: TRBV19
cdr3_length: 13

cdr3_aa: CASSLGLAGYPRDEQFF
cdr3_nt: TGTGCCAGCAGCTTGGGACTAGCGGGGTACCCTAGGGATGAGCAGTTCTTC
d_call: TRBD2
clone_size: -
j_call: TRBJ2-1
v_call: TRBV5-6
cdr3_length: 17

cdr3_aa: CASGRQEGNQPQHF
cdr3_nt: TGTGCCAGTGGGAGACAGGAAGGTAATCAGCCCCAGCATTTT
d_call: -
clone_size: few
j_call: TRBJ1-5
v_call: TRBV19
cdr3_length: 14

cdr3_aa: CASSLGRERDGYTF
cdr3_nt: TGCGCCAGCAGCCTGGGGAGGGAAAGGGATGGCTACACCTTC
d_call: -
clone_size: few
j_call: TRBJ1-2
v_call: TRBV5-1
cdr3_length: 14

cdr3_aa: CASSISGQEPQHF
cdr3_nt: TGTGCCAGTAGTATATCCGGTCAGGAGCCCCAGCATTTT
d_call: -
clone_size: few
j_call: TRBJ1-5
v_call: TRBV19
cdr3_length: 13

cdr3_aa: CASSPRREGATQYF
cdr3_nt: TGTGCCAGCAGCCCTCGCAGGGAAGGGGCGACCCAGTACTTC
d_call: -
clone_size: once
j_call: TRBJ2-5
v_call: TRBV6-6
cdr3_length: 14

cdr3_aa: CASSWGRGTDTQYF
cdr3_nt: TGTGCCAGCAGTTGGGGCAGGGGCACAGATACGCAGTATTTT
d_call: -
clone_size: -
j_call: TRBJ2-3
v_call: TRBV6-5
cdr3_length: 14

cdr3_aa: CASSLGAGSVRNTEAFF
cdr3_nt: TGCGCCAGCAGCTTAGGGGCAGGGTCTGTTAGGAACACTGAAGCTTTCTTT
d_call: -
clone_size: -
j_call: TRBJ1-1
v_call: TRBV5-1
cdr3_length: 17

cdr3_aa: CASSLSSPEGYGYTF
cdr3_nt: TGTGCCAGCAGTTTGAGTTCCCCCGAGGGCTATGGCTACACCTTC
d_call: -
clone_size: many
j_call: TRBJ1-2
v_call: TRBV28
cdr3_length: 15

cdr3_aa: CATSDLGGGDVDTQYF
cdr3_nt: TGTGCCACCAGTGATTTGGGCGGGGGCGATGTAGATACGCAGTATTTT
d_call: -
clone_size: -
j_call: TRBJ2-3
v_call: TRBV24-1
cdr3_length: 16

cdr3_aa: CASSFGGGERETQYF
cdr3_nt: TGTGCCAGCAGCTTCGGCGGGGGGGAAAGAGAGACCCAGTACTTC
d_call: TRBD2
clone_size: -
j_call: TRBJ2-5
v_call: TRBV7-9
cdr3_length: 15

cdr3_aa: CASRPGQAGSSPLHF
cdr3_nt: TGTGCCAGTCGCCCTGGACAGGCAGGTAGTTCACCCCTCCACTTT
d_call: TRBD1
clone_size: -
j_call: TRBJ1-6
v_call: TRBV19
cdr3_length: 15

cdr3_aa: CASSADLYNEQFF
cdr3_nt: TGTGCCAGCAGTGCAGATCTCTACAATGAGCAGTTCTTC
d_call: -
clone_size: -
j_call: TRBJ2-1
v_call: TRBV27
cdr3_length: 13

cdr3_aa: CASSPGTSGGNQETQYF
cdr3_nt: TGTGCCAGCAGCCCCGGGACTAGCGGGGGAAACCAAGAGACCCAGTACTTC
d_call: TRBD2
clone_size: few
j_call: TRBJ2-5
v_call: TRBV11-2
cdr3_length: 17

cdr3_aa: CASSVNRDAEQYF
cdr3_nt: TGTGCCAGCTCAGTTAACAGGGACGCCGAGCAGTACTTC
d_call: -
clone_size: -
j_call: TRBJ2-7
v_call: TRBV18
cdr3_length: 13

cdr3_aa: CASSLGVRGPGANVLTF
cdr3_nt: TGCGCCAGCAGCTTGGGTGTTCGAGGGCCCGGGGCCAACGTCCTGACTTTC
d_call: -
clone_size: -
j_call: TRBJ2-6
v_call: TRBV5-1
cdr3_length: 17

cdr3_aa: CASRFAAGRDQPQHF
cdr3_nt: TGTGCAAGTCGCTTTGCCGCGGGAAGAGATCAGCCCCAGCATTTT
d_call: -
clone_size: few
j_call: TRBJ1-5
v_call: TRBV12-2
cdr3_length: 15

cdr3_aa: CASSWRQGANSPLHF
cdr3_nt: TGTGCCAGCAGCTGGAGACAGGGTGCGAATTCACCCCTCCACTTT
d_call: TRBD1
clone_size: -
j_call: TRBJ1-6
v_call: TRBV7-2
cdr3_length: 15

cdr3_aa: CASSPRDRGLDEQFF
cdr3_nt: TGTGCCAGCAGCCCCCGGGACAGGGGGCTCGATGAGCAGTTCTTC
d_call: TRBD1
clone_size: -
j_call: TRBJ2-1
v_call: TRBV7-3
cdr3_length: 15

cdr3_aa: CSPGGVTEAFF
cdr3_nt: TGCAGCCCTGGCGGCGTTACTGAAGCTTTCTTT
d_call: -
clone_size: -
j_call: TRBJ1-1
v_call: TRBV29-1
cdr3_length: 11

cdr3_aa: CASSGRDSGEQYF
cdr3_nt: TGTGCCAGCAGCGGTAGGGACTCGGGCGAGCAGTACTTC
d_call: -
clone_size: few
j_call: TRBJ2-7
v_call: TRBV21-1
cdr3_length: 13

cdr3_aa: CASSLEEGVSQPQHF
cdr3_nt: TGTGCCAGCAGCTTAGAAGAGGGGGTGAGTCAGCCCCAGCATTTT
d_call: -
clone_size: -
j_call: TRBJ1-5
v_call: TRBV7-2
cdr3_length: 15

cdr3_aa: CASSPTRRRGGLTDTQYF
cdr3_nt: TGTGCCAGTAGTCCCACGAGAAGGCGGGGGGGCCTCACAGATACGCAGTATTTT
d_call: TRBD2
clone_size: -
j_call: TRBJ2-3
v_call: TRBV19
cdr3_length: 18

cdr3_aa: CASSIPGQVNEQFF
cdr3_nt: TGCGCCAGCAGCATACCGGGACAGGTAAATGAGCAGTTCTTC
d_call: TRBD1
clone_size: -
j_call: TRBJ2-1
v_call: TRBV5-1
cdr3_length: 14

cdr3_aa: CATSGGGDEKLFF
cdr3_nt: TGTGCCACGAGTGGGGGGGGCGATGAAAAACTGTTTTTT
d_call: -
clone_size: -
j_call: TRBJ1-4
v_call: TRBV19
cdr3_length: 13

cdr3_aa: CASSESSYEQYF
cdr3_nt: TGTGCCAGCAGCGAGAGCTCCTACGAGCAGTACTTC
d_call: -
clone_size: -
j_call: TRBJ2-7
v_call: TRBV11-2
cdr3_length: 12

cdr3_aa: CSAPRDRDYNEQFF
cdr3_nt: TGCAGCGCGCCCCGGGACAGAGATTACAATGAGCAGTTCTTC
d_call: TRBD1
clone_size: -
j_call: TRBJ2-1
v_call: TRBV29-1
cdr3_length: 14

cdr3_aa: CASRMGQSTEAFF
cdr3_nt: TGTGCCAGCAGAATGGGACAGTCCACTGAAGCTTTCTTT
d_call: TRBD1
clone_size: once
j_call: TRBJ1-1
v_call: TRBV6-5
cdr3_length: 13

cdr3_aa: CATSDPGHRNGYTF
cdr3_nt: TGTGCCACCAGTGACCCGGGACACCGGAATGGCTACACCTTC
d_call: -
clone_size: -
j_call: TRBJ1-2
v_call: TRBV24-1
cdr3_length: 14

cdr3_aa: CASSRQRNEKLFF
cdr3_nt: TGTGCCAGTAGTAGACAGCGTAATGAAAAACTGTTTTTT
d_call: -
clone_size: -
j_call: TRBJ1-4
v_call: TRBV19
cdr3_length: 13

cdr3_aa: CASSQGAGGTRAFF
cdr3_nt: TGTGCCAGCAGTCAGGGGGCTGGGGGTACACGCGCTTTCTTT
d_call: TRBD1
clone_size: -
j_call: TRBJ1-1
v_call: TRBV6-5
cdr3_length: 14

cdr3_aa: CASSTGTGFSEQYF
cdr3_nt: TGTGCCAGCAGCACCGGGACAGGGTTTTCCGAGCAGTACTTC
d_call: TRBD1
clone_size: -
j_call: TRBJ2-7
v_call: TRBV27
cdr3_length: 14

cdr3_aa: CASTSPSGETQYF
cdr3_nt: TGTGCCAGCACATCGCCTAGTGGGGAGACCCAGTACTTC
d_call: -
clone_size: -
j_call: TRBJ2-5
v_call: TRBV6-6
cdr3_length: 13

cdr3_aa: CASSLGGYSNQPQHF
cdr3_nt: TGTGCCAGCAGTTTGGGGGGATATAGCAATCAGCCCCAGCATTTT
d_call: -
clone_size: -
j_call: TRBJ1-5
v_call: TRBV27
cdr3_length: 15

cdr3_aa: CASRPGTGVLETQYF
cdr3_nt: TGTGCCAGTAGGCCCGGGACAGGGGTTTTAGAGACCCAGTACTTC
d_call: TRBD1
clone_size: -
j_call: TRBJ2-5
v_call: TRBV19
cdr3_length: 15

cdr3_aa: CASSPDLGTSGGYTF
cdr3_nt: TGTGCCAGCAGTCCTGACCTCGGGACTTCCGGTGGCTACACCTTC
d_call: -
clone_size: -
j_call: TRBJ1-2
v_call: TRBV2
cdr3_length: 15

cdr3_aa: CASQGTGTYEQYF
cdr3_nt: TGTGCCAGCCAAGGGACTGGGACCTACGAGCAGTACTTC
d_call: -
clone_size: -
j_call: TRBJ2-7
v_call: TRBV27
cdr3_length: 13

cdr3_aa: CASSFQGYGYTF
cdr3_nt: TGTGCCAGCAGTTTTCAGGGGTATGGCTACACCTTC
d_call: -
clone_size: -
j_call: TRBJ1-2
v_call: TRBV12-3/TRBV12-4
cdr3_length: 12

cdr3_aa: CASSLALGAEQYF
cdr3_nt: TGTGCCAGCAGTTTAGCGCTGGGAGCCGAGCAGTACTTC
d_call: -
clone_size: -
j_call: TRBJ2-7
v_call: TRBV12-3/TRBV12-4
cdr3_length: 13

cdr3_aa: CASSVGANSNQPQHF
cdr3_nt: TGTGCCAGCAGCGTAGGGGCCAATAGCAATCAGCCCCAGCATTTT
d_call: -
clone_size: -
j_call: TRBJ1-5
v_call: TRBV9
cdr3_length: 15

cdr3_aa: CASSLGVGAGAAYGYTF
cdr3_nt: TGTGCCAGCAGCTTGGGAGTGGGTGCGGGGGCGGCTTATGGCTACACCTTC
d_call: -
clone_size: -
j_call: TRBJ1-2
v_call: TRBV5-6
cdr3_length: 17

cdr3_aa: CATKARDSGQPQHF
cdr3_nt: TGTGCCACAAAAGCGAGGGACAGCGGACAGCCCCAGCATTTT
d_call: TRBD1
clone_size: -
j_call: TRBJ1-5
v_call: TRBV2
cdr3_length: 14

cdr3_aa: CASRPNGGANYGYTF
cdr3_nt: TGCGCCAGCAGGCCCAACGGAGGAGCTAACTATGGCTACACCTTC
d_call: -
clone_size: -
j_call: TRBJ1-2
v_call: TRBV5-1
cdr3_length: 15

cdr3_aa: CASSLVVGLNEQFF
cdr3_nt: TGTGCCAGCAGCTTAGTTGTTGGGCTTAATGAGCAGTTCTTC
d_call: -
clone_size: -
j_call: TRBJ2-1
v_call: TRBV7-9
cdr3_length: 14

cdr3_aa: CASRGRQDTEAFF
cdr3_nt: TGCGCCAGCAGAGGACGACAGGACACTGAAGCTTTCTTT
d_call: -
clone_size: few
j_call: TRBJ1-1
v_call: TRBV10-1
cdr3_length: 13

cdr3_aa: CASTQGINQPQHF
cdr3_nt: TGTGCCAGCACCCAGGGGATCAATCAGCCCCAGCATTTT
d_call: -
clone_size: -
j_call: TRBJ1-5
v_call: TRBV6-6
cdr3_length: 13